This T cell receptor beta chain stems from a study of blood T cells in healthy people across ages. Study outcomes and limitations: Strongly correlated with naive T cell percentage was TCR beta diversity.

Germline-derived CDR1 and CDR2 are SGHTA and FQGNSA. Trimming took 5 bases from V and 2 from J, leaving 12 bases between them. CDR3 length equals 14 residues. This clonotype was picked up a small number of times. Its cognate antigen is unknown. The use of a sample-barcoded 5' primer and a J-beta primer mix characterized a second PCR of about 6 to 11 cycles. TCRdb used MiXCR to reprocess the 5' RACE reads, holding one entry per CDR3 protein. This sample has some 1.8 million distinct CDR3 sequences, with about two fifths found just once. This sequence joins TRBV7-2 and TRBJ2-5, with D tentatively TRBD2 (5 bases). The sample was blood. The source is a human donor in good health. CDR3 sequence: CASSPPGFQETQYF. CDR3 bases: TGTGCCAGCAGCCCACCGGGATTTCAAGAGACCCAGTACTTC.